A single sample is the source of the 24 T cell receptor beta chains below, sequenced in a study of technical replicates of blood from a few donors. Method: immunoSEQ multiplex PCR; TCRdb's copy keeps in-frame clones and lacks some. The sample carries tens of thousands of clones, approximately 98% recorded once. Sequencing was done on a sample of T cells isolated from PBMCs. The receptors were sampled from a human donor in good health.

The J gene is TRBJ2-7, the V gene TRBV20-1; a possible D gene is TRBD1 (7 bases). Germline V lookup: CDR1 DFQATT, CDR2 SNEGSKA (reference sequence). This CDR3 contains 11 residues. The CDR3 region has the DNA TGCAGCGCGGGACAGATCTACGAGCAGTACTTC. This sequence encodes CSAGQIYEQYF.

The rearrangement uses TRBV28 and TRBJ2-7; 7 nucleotides match TRBD1. Germline V lookup: CDR1 MDHEN, CDR2 SYDVKM. J lost 2 bases, V lost 6 bases, and 4 bases had no gene match. CDR3 length equals 13 residues. This CDR3 is CASRVDRAYEQYF. CDR3 sequence (DNA): TGTGCCAGCAGGGTAGACAGGGCCTACGAGCAGTACTTC.

The chain recombines TRBV13 with TRBJ2-1, with 14 positions matching TRBD2. The CDR3 is 16 amino acids. Germline-derived CDR1 and CDR2 are PRHDT and FYEKMQ (reference sequence). Trimming cost V 5 bases and J 6 bases; bases outside gene matches: 6. The CDR3 DNA follows: TGTGCCAGCAGCCACCGACTAGCGGGAGGGCCCAATGAGCAGTTCTTC. This sequence encodes CASSHRLAGGPNEQFF.

A single count supports this clone. The rearrangement joins TRBV5-6 to TRBJ2-7, with TRBD1 identical over 8 bases. This CDR3 has 15 residues. Per germline, CDR1 SGHDT and CDR2 YYEEEE. V lost 4 bases to trimming and J lost 3 bases; unmatched junction nucleotides: 9. CDR3 in DNA: TGTGCCAGCAGCCCCGCTGGGACAGGATTCTACGAGCAGTACTTC. Its protein product is CASSPAGTGFYEQYF. Together with reference TRBV5-6 and TRBJ2-7, the CDR3 gives the full variable domain: DAGVTQSPTHLIKTRGQQVTLRCSPKSGHDTVSWYQQALGQGPQFIFQYYEEEERQRGNFPDRFSGHQFPNYSSELNVNALLLGDSALYLCASSPAGTGFYEQYFGPGTRLTVT.

The genes are TRBV7-6 and TRBJ2-3; 8 nucleotides match TRBD1. Per the germline V gene, CDR1 is SGHVS and CDR2 is FNYEAQ. The CDR3 is 17 amino acids. Trimming cost V 1 base and J 3 bases; bases outside gene matches: 9. CDR3 sequence reads: CASSLVPQGDLTDTQYF. CDR3 DNA sequence: TGTGCCAGCAGCTTAGTCCCACAGGGGGATCTTACAGATACGCAGTATTTT.

This clone appeared a single time. The chain is built from TRBV19 and TRBJ1-1, with D maybe TRBD1 (5 bases). Trimming cost V 3 bases and J 3 bases, with 17 bases left between them. CDR3 length equals 16 residues. Germline CDR1 and CDR2: LNHDA and SQIVND (reference sequence). The CDR3 loop is CASSILSTGTDTEAFF. The DNA of the CDR3 is TGTGCCAGTAGTATCTTGTCTACAGGAACGGACACTGAAGCTTTCTTT.

As DNA, the CDR3 is TGTGCCAGCAGTTTATTCCCTGTGGAGCGGGACTACAATGAGCAGTTCTTC. Protein sequence: CASSLFPVERDYNEQFF. This chain uses TRBV27 with TRBJ2-1; TRBD2 aligns across 7 bases. The length of the CDR3 is 17 residues. Trimming at V came to 1 base and at J to 3 bases, leaving 9 bases not matched to a gene. Per the germline V gene, CDR1 is MNHEY and CDR2 is SMNVEV (reference sequence).

The V call is TRBV25-1, the J call TRBJ2-7, with D perhaps matching TRBD1 (5 bases). The germline V gene has CDR1 MGHDK and CDR2 SYGVNS. The germline V and J ends were trimmed by 5 bases and 2 bases, with 10 bases remaining between them. The CDR3 loop spans 13 amino acids. The CDR3 bases are TGTGCCAGCAGTTGGACACCGGCCTACGAGCAGTACTTC. The encoded protein is CASSWTPAYEQYF.

This sequence joins TRBV6-5 and TRBJ2-7, with D maybe TRBD1 (5 bases). There are 13 residues in the CDR3. Germline V gene lookup returns CDR1 MNHEY and CDR2 SVGAGI. Trimming shortened V by 9 bases and J by 2 bases, and 14 bases separated the two germline ends. For the CDR3, the DNA is TGTGCCAGTTTTGGCCAGGGCACCTACGAGCAGTACTTC. It translates to CASFGQGTYEQYF.

The chain couples TRBV5-1 to TRBJ1-3, with D unresolved. The CDR3 sequence is 13 residues long. Germline CDR1 reads SGHRS; CDR2 reads YFSETQ. V was trimmed by 0 bases and J by 4 bases, leaving 5 bases between them. The CDR3 DNA reads TGCGCCAGCAGCTTGGTTGAGGGAAACACCATATATTTT. It translates to CASSLVEGNTIYF.

This clone appeared a single time. The chain joins TRBV5-1 to TRBJ2-3, with a weak D call TRBD2 (6 bases). This CDR3 is 15 amino acids long. V shed 4 bases and J shed 1 base, with 13 bases lying between them. Per germline, CDR1 SGHRS and CDR2 YFSETQ. The CDR3 loop reads CASSPVWEGTDTQYF. The CDR3, as DNA: TGCGCCAGCAGCCCTGTGTGGGAGGGCACAGATACGCAGTATTTT.

CDR3 in amino acids: CASSLSVTNEKLFF. DNA for the CDR3: TGTGCCAGCAGCTTATCGGTTACGAATGAAAAACTGTTTTTT. The V gene is TRBV5-4, the J gene TRBJ1-4; D gene uncertain. The ends were cut back, 2 bases at V and 5 bases at J, with 10 bases in the middle. Germline CDR1 reads SGHNT; CDR2 reads YYREEE (reference sequence). The CDR3 consists of 14 residues.

In DNA form, the CDR3 reads TGCAGCGTAGCTACAGCATCCCAAGAGACCCAGTACTTC. Translation gives CSVATASQETQYF. The chain uses TRBV29-1 and TRBJ2-5; no firm D call. Germline V CDR1 and CDR2: SQVTM, ANQGSEA. Trimming removed 6 bases from V and 1 base from J, with 12 bases in between. The CDR3 has 13 amino acids.

This clone was seen more than once but under ten times. This chain links TRBV5-1 with TRBJ1-4, with D possibly TRBD1 on 5 matching bases. Between the trimmed V and J ends, which lost 0 bases and 6 bases, there was a span of 12 bases. Germline V gene sequence: CDR1 SGHRS, CDR2 YFSETQ. The CDR3 sequence is 15 residues long. CDR3 coding DNA: TGCGCCAGCAGCTTGGGGAGGGACTCCCATGAAAAACTGTTTTTT. It specifies CASSLGRDSHEKLFF.

The rearrangement links TRBV18 to TRBJ2-1; 8 nucleotides align to TRBD2. Looked up from germline, CDR1 is KGHSH and CDR2 is LQKENI. This CDR3 contains 16 residues. The V gene end was trimmed by 4 bases and the J gene end by 0 bases; junction bases not matched to a gene: 5. CDR3 sequence reads: CASSLVAGSSYNEQFF. CDR3 nucleotide sequence: TGTGCCAGCTCACTTGTAGCGGGGAGCTCCTACAATGAGCAGTTCTTC.

J is TRBJ2-7 and V is TRBV28; D is uncertain. Trimming took off 6 bases at V and 3 bases at J, with 12 bases between the two ends. This CDR3 is built from 13 residues. Germline V CDR1 and CDR2: MDHEN, SYDVKM. CDR3 sequence reads: CASSPGPGYEQYF. The DNA of the CDR3 is TGTGCCAGCAGCCCCGGCCCGGGCTACGAGCAGTACTTC. Supplemented by reference TRBV28 and TRBJ2-7, the full variable domain reads DVKVTQSSRYLVKRTGEKVFLECVQDMDHENMFWYRQDPGLGLRLIYFSYDVKMKEKGDIPEGYSVSREKKERFSLILESASTNQTSMYLCASSPGPGYEQYFGPGTRLTVT.

This chain uses TRBV19 with TRBJ1-5; 9 bases map to TRBD1. The CDR3 has 13 residues. J was trimmed by 5 bases and V by 10 bases; bases with no gene match: 6. Germline values: CDR1 LNHDA, CDR2 SQIVND (reference sequence). The CDR3 sequence is CATTRQGDQPQHF. CDR3 nucleotides: TGTGCCACCACCCGACAGGGGGATCAGCCCCAGCATTTT.

The V gene is TRBV4-3, the J gene TRBJ1-4, with 8 bases identical to TRBD1. The CDR3 runs 14 residues. CDR1 and CDR2 from the germline V gene are LGHNA and YSLEER. The trim removed 0 bases at V and 7 bases at J, leaving 1 base unmatched. The CDR3 DNA reads as TGCGCCAGCAGCCAAGACAGGGGGCCTGAAAAACTGTTTTTT. It specifies CASSQDRGPEKLFF.

The chain uses TRBV6-5 and TRBJ2-7, with 8 positions matching TRBD1. Losses at the gene ends were 2 bases for V and 2 bases for J; bases not matched to a gene: 5. Germline V gives CDR1 MNHEY, CDR2 SVGAGI. This CDR3 comprises 15 residues. CDR3 sequence (DNA): TGTGCCAGCAGTTACGCGAGGACAGGGCCCTACGAGCAGTACTTC. It yields the protein CASSYARTGPYEQYF.

The rearrangement links TRBV28 to TRBJ1-5, with D perhaps TRBD1 (6 bases). Germline CDR1 is MDHEN and CDR2 is SYDVKM. V was cut by 5 bases and J by 7 bases, with 12 bases left in between. This CDR3 has 13 amino acids. Here the CDR3 DNA reads TGTGCCAGCAGTAGGACAGTAGGGCAGCCCCAGCATTTT. It encodes CASSRTVGQPQHF.

The V call is TRBV4-1, the J call TRBJ2-3, with no clear D. Trimming pared 5 bases from V and 2 bases from J, leaving 8 bases between. The CDR3 covers 13 residues. CDR1 and CDR2 from the germline V gene are MGHRA and YSYEKL. CDR3 protein: CASSYGYTDTQYF. The CDR3 coding sequence is TGCGCCAGCAGCTACGGGTACACAGATACGCAGTATTTT.

The chain has TRBV2 and TRBJ2-7, with 11 bases identical to TRBD2. The CDR3 sequence is 15 residues long. Trimming cost V 6 bases and J 3 bases; bases outside gene matches: 7. The V gene's germline CDR1 is SNHLY and CDR2 FYNNEI. This CDR3 is CASRRTSGSIYEQYF. DNA for the CDR3: TGTGCCAGCAGGAGAACTAGCGGGAGTATCTACGAGCAGTACTTC.

This clone was recorded only once. The chain is built from TRBV7-6 and TRBJ2-1; 8 bases agree with TRBD2. CDR3 length: 15 amino acids. Germline-derived CDR1 and CDR2 are SGHVS and FNYEAQ. V trimming: 2 bases; J trimming: 7 bases; junction bases outside the gene matches: 7. CDR3: CASSLNSGSMNEQFF. The CDR3 DNA reads as TGTGCCAGCAGCTTAAACAGCGGGAGTATGAATGAGCAGTTCTTC.

The chain links TRBV4-1 to TRBJ2-1; 10 bases agree with TRBD2. The trim removed 4 bases at V and 9 bases at J, leaving 12 bases unmatched. The CDR3 extends over 16 amino acids. Germline CDR1 is MGHRA and CDR2 is YSYEKL. CDR3 amino acids: CASSPYGLAEFPEQFF. CDR3 sequence (DNA): TGCGCCAGCAGCCCCTACGGACTAGCGGAATTTCCTGAGCAGTTCTTC.